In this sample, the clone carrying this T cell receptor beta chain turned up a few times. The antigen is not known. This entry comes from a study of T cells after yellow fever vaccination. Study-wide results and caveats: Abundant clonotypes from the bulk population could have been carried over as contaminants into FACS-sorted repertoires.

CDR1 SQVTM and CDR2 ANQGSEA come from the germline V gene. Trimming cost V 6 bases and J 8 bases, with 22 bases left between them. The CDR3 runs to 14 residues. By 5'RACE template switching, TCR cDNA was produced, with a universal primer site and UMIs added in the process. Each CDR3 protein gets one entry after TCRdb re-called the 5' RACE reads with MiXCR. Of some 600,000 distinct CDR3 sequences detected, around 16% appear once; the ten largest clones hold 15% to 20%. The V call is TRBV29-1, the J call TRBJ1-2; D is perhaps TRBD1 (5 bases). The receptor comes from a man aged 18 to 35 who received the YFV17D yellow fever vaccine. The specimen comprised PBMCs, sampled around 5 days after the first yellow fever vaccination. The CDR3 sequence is CSVRPAGQVGGYTF. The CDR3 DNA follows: TGCAGCGTCCGCCCGGCAGGACAAGTCGGGGGCTACACCTTC.